This T cell receptor beta chain came from a study of blood T cells in healthy people across ages. This CDR3 spans 13 amino acids. The germline V gene has CDR1 MNHEY and CDR2 SVGAGI. Remarks on this clonotype: Its specificity is unknown.

Combining a sample-barcoded 5' primer with a J-beta primer mix, a second PCR ran for about 6 to 11 cycles. TCRdb redid the calling of the 5' RACE reads with MiXCR, one entry per CDR3 protein. The sample lists roughly 680,000 distinct CDR3 sequences; around 50% were seen once. Study outcomes and limitations: With age, beta diversity per million T cells declined roughly linearly, significantly by about 40.

This TCR derives from a woman older than 75 in good health. The J gene is TRBJ2-4, the V gene TRBV6-5, with 7 bases matching TRBD1. The DNA end is more similar to TRBJ2-7, so the J call may be wrong. Material for sequencing was blood. CDR3 loop: CASSAGTVSEQYF. CDR3 nucleotides: TGTGCCAGCAGCGCCGGGACAGTATCCGAGCAGTACTTC.